The next 15 T cell receptor beta chains were all read from a single sample in a study of T cell repertoires in cytomegalovirus infection (dated by TCRdb to the late 2010s). Per the publication, the treatment or condition label means: in vitro stimulation with specific CMV peptide epitopes to enrich CMV-specific T cells. Sequencer: Illumina HiSeq 1500. TCRdb trimmed the raw reads at Q25, called clones with MiXCR and kept productive beta chains. Duplicate CDR3 protein sequences are folded into a single record with the most common DNA and genes. This sample holds 350,000 to 400,000 distinct CDR3 sequences; roughly a third were observed only once. About 13% of the sample comes from the top ten. What these receptors recognize is not known. The sample here was cultured PBMCs, taken from culture after CMV antigen stimulation. These TCRs come from a human donor in good health (CMV status not recorded). Some clones in this sample may be carry-over from other donors' samples.

The chain is built from TRBV7-9 and TRBJ1-5; D is uncertain. Trimming stripped 1 base from V and 6 bases from J, with 4 bases between. This CDR3 contains 12 residues. Germline CDR1 reads SEHNR; CDR2 reads FQNEAQ (reference sequence). CDR3 DNA: TGTGCCAGCAGCTTAGTATCTCAGCCCCAGCATTTT. It is translated as CASSLVSQPQHF. Full variable domain (remainder filled in from reference TRBV7-9 and TRBJ1-5): DTGVSQNPRHKITKRGQNVTFRCDPISEHNRLYWYRQTLGQGPEFLTYFQNEAQLEKSRLLSDRFSAERPKGSFSTLEIQRTEQGDSAMYLCASSLVSQPQHFGDGTRLSIL.

The V call is TRBV25-1, the J call TRBJ2-6; D ambiguous. CDR1 is MGHDK, CDR2 SYGVNS, per germline. V was clipped by 7 bases and J by 0 bases, with 10 bases between them. The CDR3 consists of 15 residues. As DNA, the CDR3 is TGTGCCAGCAACCCATCCGGCTCTGGGGCCAACGTCCTGACTTTC. It yields the protein CASNPSGSGANVLTF.

This clonotype was detected a few times. This chain links TRBV20-1 with TRBJ2-7; no reliable D call. This CDR3 is 13 amino acids long. The V gene's germline CDR1 is DFQATT and CDR2 SNEGSKA (reference sequence). The V end lost 6 bases, the J end lost 2 bases, and 14 bases lay between the germline ends. The CDR3 loop is CSARDPKTYEQYV. The CDR3 nucleotides are TGCAGTGCAAGGGATCCCAAGACCTACGAGCAGTACGTC.

This clonotype was seen just once. CDR3 nucleotides: TGCAGCGTCCTACGACCCGGACAGCAAGAGACCCAGTACTTC. Amino acid sequence: CSVLRPGQQETQYF. The V gene is TRBV29-1, the J gene TRBJ2-5; D is possibly TRBD1 (6 bases). Germline-derived CDR1 and CDR2 are SQVTM and ANQGSEA. CDR3 size: 14 residues. The germline V and J ends were trimmed by 6 bases and 2 bases, with 16 bases remaining between them.

This rearrangement joins TRBV6-8 to TRBJ1-5; D unresolved. The CDR3 runs to 14 residues. The ends were cut back, 4 bases at V and 0 bases at J, with 7 bases in the middle. Germline assignment: CDR1 MNHGY and CDR2 SAAAGT. The CDR3 sequence is CASSSRASNQPQHF. CDR3 nucleotide sequence: TGTGCCAGCAGTTCTAGGGCTAGCAATCAGCCCCAGCATTTT.

This clonotype was seen repeatedly, ten times or more. The V call is TRBV6-2 or TRBV6-3, the J call TRBJ2-2; possibly TRBD2 for D (5 bases). Per the germline V gene, CDR1 is MNHEY and CDR2 is SVGEGT. V dropped 6 bases and J dropped 0 bases, with 11 bases sitting between them. CDR3 length: 15 residues. CDR3 residues: CASRPAAANTGELFF. CDR3 DNA sequence: TGTGCCAGCAGACCAGCGGCAGCGAACACCGGGGAGCTGTTTTTT.

This clonotype appeared many times. The chain employs TRBV7-8 and TRBJ2-1; D unclear. V was pared by 4 bases and J by 0 bases, with 13 bases between. Germline CDR1 SGHVS, CDR2 FQNEAQ. CDR3 length equals 16 residues. This CDR3 reads CASSSQTMSSYNEQFF. The CDR3 bases are TGTGCCAGCAGCTCCCAGACCATGAGCTCCTACAATGAGCAGTTCTTC.

CDR3 sequence (DNA): TGCGCCAGCAGCCAAGACCCGGGACAGGCGAACACTGAAGCTTTCTTT. Translated, it gives CASSQDPGQANTEAFF. This chain uses TRBV4-1 with TRBJ1-1, with 8 bases fitting TRBD1. The CDR3 runs 16 residues. Trimming cost V 0 bases and J 1 base; bases outside gene matches: 4. Germline CDR1 MGHRA, CDR2 YSYEKL.

This clonotype appeared a single time. The rearrangement links TRBV7-2 to TRBJ2-1; TRBD1 is a possible D gene (6 bases). V was pared by 1 base and J by 5 bases, with 27 bases between. From germline, CDR1 is SGHTA and CDR2 FQGNSA. The CDR3 length is 20 residues. The CDR3 reads CASSLERQDFRLFPHNEQFF. The CDR3 DNA reads TGTGCCAGCAGCTTAGAACGACAGGACTTTCGCCTTTTCCCCCACAATGAGCAGTTCTTC.

This chain uses TRBV27 with TRBJ1-1; 8 bases are a match to TRBD1. Germline trimming cut 5 bases from V and 1 base from J; bases unmatched to any gene: 6. The germline gives CDR1 MNHEY, CDR2 SMNVEV (reference sequence). The CDR3 spans 15 residues. The CDR3 is CASSPRTGWNTEAFF. The CDR3 DNA is TGTGCCAGCAGTCCGCGGACAGGGTGGAACACTGAAGCTTTCTTT.

This clonotype has more than one count but fewer than ten. The rearrangement links TRBV2 to TRBJ1-5; D remains ambiguous. Trimming cost V 5 bases and J 0 bases, with 11 bases left between them. The CDR3 has 15 amino acids. The germline CDR1 and CDR2 sequences are SNHLY and FYNNEI. The CDR3 spells CASSYVPGSNQPQHF. In DNA form, the CDR3 reads TGTGCCAGCAGTTACGTTCCGGGTAGCAATCAGCCCCAGCATTTT.

This clonotype was detected many times. The gene calls are TRBV6-5 and TRBJ1-6, with TRBD1 matching 7 bases. The germline V gene has CDR1 MNHEY and CDR2 SVGAGI. The CDR3 contains 14 residues. The junction had 5 bases not matched to a gene; V was cut back by 5 bases and J by 7 bases. The DNA of the CDR3 is TGTGCCAGCAGTACGACAGGGTGGAATTCACCCCTCCACTTT. Its protein is CASSTTGWNSPLHF.

This clonotype has just a few counts. The rearrangement links TRBV6-1 to TRBJ2-5; 9 nucleotides line up with TRBD1. V dropped 5 bases and J dropped 2; count of bases not matched to a gene: 21. CDR3 length: 20 amino acids. The germline V gene encodes CDR1 MNHNS and CDR2 SASEGT. CDR3 nucleotides: TGTGCCAGCAGTTCAGAGACCCTCCTTCGGACAGGGGATTCGCAAGAGACCCAGTACTTC. It translates to CASSSETLLRTGDSQETQYF.

The chain couples TRBV6-1 to TRBJ2-5; TRBD1 might be the D (9 bases). V was trimmed by 10 bases and J by 5 bases, leaving 29 bases between them. This CDR3 comprises 17 residues. Germline CDR1 reads MNHNS; CDR2 reads SASEGT. The CDR3 region is CATQDRGASGLRETQYF. The CDR3 DNA reads TGTGCCACTCAGGACAGGGGTGCTAGCGGGCTAAGGGAGACCCAGTACTTC.

The V call is TRBV6-2 or TRBV6-3, the J call TRBJ1-1, with D maybe TRBD1 (5 bases). Trimming took off 5 bases at V and 11 bases at J, with 15 bases between the two ends. This CDR3 is built from 12 residues. Germline V gives CDR1 MNHEY, CDR2 SVGEGT. The CDR3 DNA is TGTGCCAGCAGTGACGTCAGGGTGAGGGCTTTCTTT. Protein sequence: CASSDVRVRAFF.